Shown below are 14 T cell receptor beta chains from a single sample sequenced in a study of blood T cells in healthy people across ages. Combining a sample-barcoded 5' primer with a J-beta primer mix, a second PCR ran for roughly 7 to 11 cycles. TCRdb itself ran the 5' RACE reads through MiXCR, one entry per CDR3 protein. The table lists about 1.6 million distinct CDR3 sequences, roughly 32% of them singletons. The sample was blood. Source of these receptors: a woman in her 30s in good health.

This clonotype was detected many times. The V call is TRBV9, the J call TRBJ2-1, with TRBD2 matching 12 bases. Per germline, CDR1 SGDLS and CDR2 YYNGEE. This CDR3 is 16 amino acids long. Trimming at V came to 0 bases and at J to 8 bases, leaving 6 bases not matched to a gene. The CDR3: CASSVDRLAGEHEQFF. The CDR3 nucleotides read TGTGCCAGCAGCGTAGATCGACTAGCGGGAGAACATGAGCAGTTCTTC.

This clonotype was seen a handful of times. The gene calls are TRBV6-6 and TRBJ2-1; no clear D gene. Germline V lookup: CDR1 MNHNY, CDR2 SVGAGI (reference sequence). There are 12 residues in the CDR3. V was clipped by 6 bases and J by 7 bases, with 10 bases between them. CDR3 loop: CASRHSTNEQFF. CDR3 bases: TGTGCCAGCAGACATAGTACGAATGAGCAGTTCTTC.

CDR3 residues: CANSRTGTSGSAEQFF. As DNA, the CDR3 is TGTGCCAACAGCCGAACCGGGACTAGCGGGAGTGCTGAGCAGTTCTTC. This chain links TRBV12-3 or TRBV12-4 with TRBJ2-1, with TRBD2 identical over 14 bases. This CDR3 spans 16 amino acids. J gave up 9 bases and V 10 bases, and 14 bases lay outside the gene matches.

This clonotype was observed a handful of times. The V and J genes are TRBV28 and TRBJ2-6; no clear D. V was cut by 6 bases and J by 2 bases, with 8 bases left in between. Germline lookup yields CDR1 MDHEN and CDR2 SYDVKM. The CDR3 extends over 14 amino acids. DNA for the CDR3: TGTGCCAGCAGCATCAGCGCTGGGGCCAACGTCCTGACTTTC. Translated, it gives CASSISAGANVLTF.

This clonotype showed up many times. The chain employs TRBV4-2 and TRBJ2-7; D gene unclear. This CDR3 has 13 residues. Trimming stripped 1 base from V and 4 bases from J, with 8 bases between. Per the germline V gene, CDR1 is LGHNA and CDR2 is YNFKEQ. CDR3 DNA: TGTGCCAGCAGCCAAGTAAAGGAGTACGAGCAGTACTTC. It encodes CASSQVKEYEQYF.

This clonotype has a handful of counts. This chain joins TRBV18 and TRBJ2-1; D is possibly TRBD1 or TRBD2 (6 bases each). The V gene lost 6 bases and the J gene lost 6 bases, with 21 bases spanning the gap. From germline, CDR1 is KGHSH and CDR2 LQKENI. CDR3 length: 16 residues. CDR3 DNA sequence: TGTGCCAGCTCCACTGGAGGGGGAGGTACCTCCAATGAGCAGTTCTTC. Amino acid sequence: CASSTGGGGTSNEQFF. The entire variable domain, with the rest obtained from reference TRBV18 and TRBJ2-1, is as follows: NAGVMQNPRHLVRRRGQEARLRCSPMKGHSHVYWYRQLPEEGLKFMVYLQKENIIDESGMPKERFSAEFPKEGPSILRIQQVVRGDSAAYFCASSTGGGGTSNEQFFGPGTRLTVL.

At least ten counts were recorded for this clonotype. The chain carries TRBV5-1 and TRBJ2-7; TRBD2 is a possible D gene (6 bases). There are 13 residues in the CDR3. V dropped 4 bases and J dropped 6 bases, with 14 bases sitting between them. Germline loops: CDR1 SGHRS, CDR2 YFSETQ. This CDR3 is CASSSGQNREQYF. In DNA, the CDR3 is TGCGCCAGCAGCAGCGGGCAGAACCGCGAGCAGTACTTC.

As to this clonotype: The junction and the germline gene differ at one end; a read error may be behind it. V gene TRBV5-1 combines with J gene TRBJ1-6; 8 nucleotides match TRBD1. Germline CDR1 and CDR2: SGHRS and YFSETQ. The CDR3 is 15 amino acids. CDR3 sequence: CASSMDRVVNSSLHF. The CDR3 DNA sequence: TGCGCCAGCAGCATGGACAGGGTAGTGAATTCATCCCTCCACTTT.

In its sample, this clonotype was seen a few times. V usage is TRBV5-1 and J usage is TRBJ1-1; possible D gene TRBD1, 6 bases. The germline V and J ends were trimmed by 7 bases and 9 bases, with 19 bases remaining between them. This CDR3 contains 13 residues. Germline CDR1 and CDR2: SGHRS and YFSETQ. CDR3 residues: CASERGANPQAFF. CDR3 sequence (DNA): TGCGCCAGCGAACGGGGGGCGAATCCGCAAGCTTTCTTT. Full variable domain (outside the CDR3, taken from reference TRBV5-1 and TRBJ1-1): KAGVTQTPRYLIKTRGQQVTLSCSPISGHRSVSWYQQTPGQGLQFLFEYFSETQRNKGNFPGRFSGRQFSNSRSEMNVSTLELGDSALYLCASERGANPQAFFGQGTRLTVV.

This clonotype was recorded a few times. This chain links TRBV3-1 with TRBJ2-3; TRBD2 agrees at 11 bases. V shed 7 bases, J shed 2 bases, and the junction held 5 bases outside the gene matches. Germline lookup yields CDR1 LGHDT and CDR2 YNNKEL (reference sequence). CDR3 length: 15 amino acids. This CDR3 reads CASTLAGGPTDTQYF. CDR3 sequence (DNA): TGTGCCAGCACCTTAGCGGGAGGGCCCACAGATACGCAGTATTTT.

The rearrangement joins TRBV7-9 to TRBJ2-5; a possible D gene is TRBD1 (6 bases). The CDR3 is made up of 16 amino acids. Trimming stripped 5 bases from V and 1 base from J, with 17 bases between. CDR1 and CDR2 from the germline V gene are SEHNR and FQNEAQ (reference sequence). CDR3 sequence (DNA): TGTGCCAGCAGCCCATCCAAGGACAGCCTCCAAGAGACCCAGTACTTC. Protein sequence: CASSPSKDSLQETQYF.

This clonotype has only a few counts. V is TRBV6-5 and J is TRBJ2-1; tentatively, D is TRBD2 (6 bases). The length of the CDR3 is 13 residues. Trimming took off 2 bases at V and 9 bases at J, with 11 bases between the two ends. Germline-derived CDR1 and CDR2 are MNHEY and SVGAGI. The CDR3 bases are TGTGCCAGCAGTTACCCGGGGGTTGGTGAGCAGTTCTTC. Its protein is CASSYPGVGEQFF.

CDR3 sequence: CSARIGSSLGAQYF. The DNA of the CDR3 is TGCAGTGCTAGAATCGGTAGTTCCCTGGGGGCCCAGTACTTC. The chain couples TRBV20-1 to TRBJ2-5, with D perhaps given as TRBD1 or TRBD2 (5 bases each). The ends were cut back, 2 bases at V and 9 bases at J, with 19 bases in the middle. The CDR3 spans 14 residues. Germline loops: CDR1 DFQATT, CDR2 SNEGSKA (reference sequence).

This clonotype showed up many times. The chain uses TRBV29-1 and TRBJ2-7, with D possibly matching TRBD1 (5 bases). CDR3 size: 13 residues. V was cut by 3 bases and J by 3 bases, with 12 bases left in between. Germline values: CDR1 SQVTM, CDR2 ANQGSEA. CDR3 loop: CSVEFLTDYEQYF. In DNA, the CDR3 is TGCAGCGTTGAGTTTCTGACAGACTACGAGCAGTACTTC.